The rows below give T cell receptor beta chains drawn from one sample of a study of human T cells and chemical hapten exposure. A single record per CDR3 protein comes from TCRdb applying MiXCR to the RACE reads. The sample gives tens of thousands of distinct CDR3 sequences, over 8.5% of which show up once; 1.4% is in the top ten. Sequences were derived from whole blood, sampled in connection with sensitization to the hapten diphenylcyclopropenone (DPC). The receptors shown here come from a woman aged 45-59 years with alopecia areata. Some clones in this sample may be carry-over from other donors' samples. The CDR3 runs from the conserved cysteine through the conserved F or W. A D gene is named only where the DNA matches it firmly. Clone sizes are given selectively: once, few, many, or a class where the clone is expanded.

v_call: TRBV28; clone_size: many; j_call: TRBJ1-1; d_call: .; cdr3_nt: TGTGCCAGCAGTTTAGCACAGCCTAACCCTGAAGCTTTCTTT; cdr3_aa: CASSLAQPNPEAFF
v_call: TRBV5-1; clone_size: many; j_call: TRBJ1-4; d_call: TRBD1; cdr3_nt: TGCGCCAGCAGCAAGCTACCGGGACAGGGGCTTGAAAAACTGTTTTTT; cdr3_aa: CASSKLPGQGLEKLFF
v_call: TRBV7-8; clone_size: .; j_call: TRBJ1-1; d_call: .; cdr3_nt: TGTGCCAGCAGCCCCAGAGGTAACACTGAAGCTTTCTTT; cdr3_aa: CASSPRGNTEAFF
v_call: TRBV7-2; clone_size: many; j_call: TRBJ2-1; d_call: TRBD2; cdr3_nt: TGTGCCAGCAGCCCACCCGGGACTAGGGACAATGAGCAGTTCTTC; cdr3_aa: CASSPPGTRDNEQFF
v_call: TRBV7-2; clone_size: .; j_call: TRBJ1-2; d_call: TRBD1; cdr3_nt: TGTGCCAGCAGCCCCCGGACAGGGGGCTTTCTTGGGTATGGCTACACCTTC; cdr3_aa: CASSPRTGGFLGYGYTF
v_call: TRBV3-1; clone_size: .; j_call: TRBJ2-2; d_call: TRBD2; cdr3_nt: TGTGCCAGCAGCCAATTTAGCGGGGCGAACACCGGGGAGCTGTTTTTT; cdr3_aa: CASSQFSGANTGELFF
v_call: TRBV7-2; clone_size: .; j_call: TRBJ1-5; d_call: .; cdr3_nt: TGTGCCAGCAGCTTAGAAGCAGGGGGCAATCAGCCCCAGCATTTT; cdr3_aa: CASSLEAGGNQPQHF
v_call: TRBV7-6; clone_size: few; j_call: TRBJ2-5; d_call: TRBD2; cdr3_nt: TGTGCCAGCAGTCAGGGACTAGCGGGAGGGTCCTACCAAGAGACCCAGTACTTC; cdr3_aa: CASSQGLAGGSYQETQYF
v_call: TRBV4-3; clone_size: many; j_call: TRBJ1-5; d_call: .; cdr3_nt: TGCGCCAGCAGCCAAGATGGTCGCAGCTATCAGCCCCAGCATTTT; cdr3_aa: CASSQDGRSYQPQHF
v_call: TRBV5-1; clone_size: few; j_call: TRBJ1-1; d_call: TRBD1; cdr3_nt: TGCGCCAGCAGCTTACAGGGGATCGGGACTGAAGCTTTCTTT; cdr3_aa: CASSLQGIGTEAFF
v_call: TRBV12-3/TRBV12-4; clone_size: many; j_call: TRBJ2-7; d_call: .; cdr3_nt: TGTGCCAGCAGTCCTCCCGGGGCCAGCTCCTACGAGCAGTACTTC; cdr3_aa: CASSPPGASSYEQYF
v_call: TRBV27; clone_size: .; j_call: TRBJ2-2; d_call: TRBD1; cdr3_nt: TGTGCCAGCGCCGGACAGGGGGACACCGGGGAGCTGTTTTTT; cdr3_aa: CASAGQGDTGELFF
v_call: TRBV6-6; clone_size: few; j_call: TRBJ1-1; d_call: .; cdr3_nt: TGTGCCAGCAGCCTAAGGGGCCGGGGGACTGAAGCTTTCTTT; cdr3_aa: CASSLRGRGTEAFF
v_call: TRBV5-1; clone_size: .; j_call: TRBJ1-2; d_call: .; cdr3_nt: TGCGCCAGCAGCCCGGATCCCTTGCGACAGACTAACTATGGCTACACCTTC; cdr3_aa: CASSPDPLRQTNYGYTF
v_call: TRBV2; clone_size: few; j_call: TRBJ1-5; d_call: .; cdr3_nt: TGTGCCAGCAACCCGAACAGGGCTAGCAATCAGCCCCAGCATTTT; cdr3_aa: CASNPNRASNQPQHF
v_call: TRBV5-6; clone_size: .; j_call: TRBJ2-3; d_call: .; cdr3_nt: TGTGCCAGCAGCTTGGATGGTCTCGTGATAGAGGATACGCAGTATTTT; cdr3_aa: CASSLDGLVIEDTQYF
v_call: TRBV29-1; clone_size: .; j_call: TRBJ1-1; d_call: .; cdr3_nt: TGCAGCGCTGGAGAATTGAACACTGAAGCTTTCTTT; cdr3_aa: CSAGELNTEAFF
v_call: TRBV5-1; clone_size: .; j_call: TRBJ2-5; d_call: .; cdr3_nt: TGCGCCAGCAGCTTGCCAGAGAGGGCCCAGTACTTC; cdr3_aa: CASSLPERAQYF
v_call: TRBV6-5; clone_size: many; j_call: TRBJ1-1; d_call: .; cdr3_nt: TGTGCCAGCAGCCCCGGGACACCGAACACTGAAGCTTTCTTT; cdr3_aa: CASSPGTPNTEAFF
v_call: TRBV6-2/TRBV6-3; clone_size: .; j_call: TRBJ2-3; d_call: .; cdr3_nt: TGTGCCAGCAGCTCCGGTAGCCGGGGGGCACGAGATACGCAGTATTTT; cdr3_aa: CASSSGSRGARDTQYF